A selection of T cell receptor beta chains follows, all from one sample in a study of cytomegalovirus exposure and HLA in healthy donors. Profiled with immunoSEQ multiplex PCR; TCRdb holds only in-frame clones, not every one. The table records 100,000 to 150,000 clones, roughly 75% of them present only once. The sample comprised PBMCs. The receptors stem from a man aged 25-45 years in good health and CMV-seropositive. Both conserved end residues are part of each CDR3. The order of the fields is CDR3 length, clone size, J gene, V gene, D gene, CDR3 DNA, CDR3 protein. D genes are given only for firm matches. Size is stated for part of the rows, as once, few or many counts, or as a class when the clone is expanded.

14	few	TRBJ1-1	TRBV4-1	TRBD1	TGCGCCAGCAGTCTACAGGGGGGTAACACTGAAGCTTTCTTT	CASSLQGGNTEAFF
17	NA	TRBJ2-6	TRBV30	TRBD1	TGTGCCTGGAGGCGCCGGGACAGTCGGTTTGGGGCCAACGTCCTGACTTTC	CAWRRRDSRFGANVLTF
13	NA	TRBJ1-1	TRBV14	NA	TGTGCCAGCAGCCCCAGGGGAAACGGTGAAGCTTTCTTT	CASSPRGNGEAFF
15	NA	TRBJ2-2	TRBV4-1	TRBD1	TGCGCCAGCAGCCACAGGACAGGGGGGACCGGGGAGCTGTTTTTT	CASSHRTGGTGELFF
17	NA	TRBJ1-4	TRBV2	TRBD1	TGTGCCAGCAGTGAATCAACAGGGGGCTCCGCGGGTGAAAAACTGTTTTTT	CASSESTGGSAGEKLFF
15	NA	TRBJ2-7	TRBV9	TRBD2	TGTGCCAGCAGCGTAGCCGGACTAGCGGGAAACGAGCAGTACTTC	CASSVAGLAGNEQYF
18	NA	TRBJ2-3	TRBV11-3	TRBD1	TGTGCCAGCAGCCATACTAACTACGGGACAGGGTTGGCAGATACGCAGTATTTT	CASSHTNYGTGLADTQYF
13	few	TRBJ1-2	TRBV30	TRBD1	TGTGCCTGGAGTGACTTGGCAGGGGGTGGCTACACCTTC	CAWSDLAGGGYTF
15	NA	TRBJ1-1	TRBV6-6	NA	TGTGCCAGCAGGGACCGCGGACAAGTAAACACTGAAGCTTTCTTT	CASRDRGQVNTEAFF
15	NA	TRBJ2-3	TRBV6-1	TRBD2	TGTGCCAGCAGCGGTAGCGGGAGAGGAGCAGATACGCAGTATTTT	CASSGSGRGADTQYF
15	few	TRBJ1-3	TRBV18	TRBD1	TGTGCCAGCTCACCAGGACAGGGGTACGGAAACACCATATATTTT	CASSPGQGYGNTIYF